This is a list of T cell receptor beta chains from one sample in a study of blood T cells in healthy people across ages. Each CDR3 protein gets one entry after TCRdb re-called the 5' RACE reads with MiXCR. The sample carries 450,000 to 700,000 distinct CDR3 sequences, approximately 27% recorded once. The sample was blood. These receptors were taken from a woman aged 70-85 years in good health. Each CDR3 is given with its conserved first and last residue. Fields, in order: clone size, V gene, J gene, D gene, CDR3 protein, CDR3 DNA. The D gene is left open where the match is weak. Clone size is shown for a subset of rows, as once, few, many or a class of expanded clone.

-	TRBV19	TRBJ2-3	-	CASSGLARGHTDTQYF	TGTGCCAGTAGTGGGTTAGCGCGGGGGCACACAGATACGCAGTATTTT
few	TRBV19	TRBJ1-4	TRBD1	CASSPLVDRGSSTNEKLFF	TGTGCCAGTAGTCCTCTGGTCGACAGGGGGAGTTCAACTAATGAAAAACTGTTTTTT
few	TRBV6-5	TRBJ2-5	TRBD1	CASSFYRGPDQYF	TGTGCCAGCAGTTTTTACAGGGGTCCGGACCAGTACTTC
few	TRBV11-3	TRBJ2-4	TRBD1	CASSLSDRGNIQYF	TGTGCCAGCAGCTTATCCGACAGGGGGAACATTCAGTACTTC
-	TRBV7-9	TRBJ1-2	-	CASSPLQGPHGYTF	TGTGCCAGCAGCCCTTTACAGGGTCCCCATGGCTACACCTTC
-	TRBV7-9	TRBJ2-1	-	CASSLNQGSGNEQFF	TGTGCCAGCAGCTTAAATCAGGGGTCAGGCAATGAGCAGTTCTTC
few	TRBV10-3	TRBJ2-3	-	CAISAGGVSDTQYF	TGTGCCATCAGTGCCGGCGGGGTGTCAGATACGCAGTATTTT
-	TRBV7-2	TRBJ1-1	-	CASSSHGASLTEAFF	TGTGCCAGCAGCTCCCATGGGGCTTCGTTGACTGAAGCTTTCTTT
-	TRBV4-2	TRBJ2-1	-	CASSQDDEGGEQFF	TGTGCCAGCAGCCAAGATGATGAGGGCGGTGAGCAGTTCTTC
few	TRBV2	TRBJ2-5	-	CASSEYREGTQYF	TGTGCCAGCAGTGAATACAGGGAGGGGACCCAGTACTTC
-	TRBV5-1	TRBJ2-5	-	CASSLGTETETQYF	TGCGCCAGCAGCTTGGGGACCGAGACGGAGACCCAGTACTTC
few	TRBV6-1	TRBJ1-6	-	CASRNDRTVRNSPLHF	TGTGCCAGCAGGAACGACAGGACGGTACGCAATTCACCCCTCCACTTT
-	TRBV15	TRBJ1-4	-	CATSRSQERKLFF	TGTGCCACCAGCAGAAGCCAGGAGCGAAAACTGTTTTTT
few	TRBV2	TRBJ2-1	-	CASKGLRPTNEQFF	TGTGCCAGCAAGGGACTTCGCCCGACCAATGAGCAGTTCTTC
-	TRBV12-5	TRBJ1-1	-	CASATTQNTEAFF	TGTGCTAGTGCCACCACCCAGAACACTGAAGCTTTCTTT
few	TRBV6-5	TRBJ2-7	TRBD1	CASTKTGVYEQYF	TGTGCCAGCACCAAGACAGGGGTTTACGAGCAGTACTTC